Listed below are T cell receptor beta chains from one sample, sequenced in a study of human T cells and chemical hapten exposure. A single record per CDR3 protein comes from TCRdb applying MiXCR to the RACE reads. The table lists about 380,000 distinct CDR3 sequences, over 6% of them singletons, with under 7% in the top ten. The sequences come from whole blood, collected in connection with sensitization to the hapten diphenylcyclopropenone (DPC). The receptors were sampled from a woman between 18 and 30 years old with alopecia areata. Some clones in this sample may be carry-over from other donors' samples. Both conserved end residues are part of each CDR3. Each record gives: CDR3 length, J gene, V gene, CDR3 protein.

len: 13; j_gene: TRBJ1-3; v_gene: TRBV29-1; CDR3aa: CSVGTGAGNTIYF
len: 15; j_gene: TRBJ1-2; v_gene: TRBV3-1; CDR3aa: CASSQDLRGRDGYTF
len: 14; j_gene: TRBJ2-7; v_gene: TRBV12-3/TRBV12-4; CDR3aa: CASRVTGGPYEQYF
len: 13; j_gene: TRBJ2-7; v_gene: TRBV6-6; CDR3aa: CASSGTGNYEQYF
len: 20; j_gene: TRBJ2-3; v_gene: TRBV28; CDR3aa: CASSLRRWTSGGEVTDTQYF
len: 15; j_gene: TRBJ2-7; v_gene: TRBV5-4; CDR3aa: CASSPQSVGAYEQYF
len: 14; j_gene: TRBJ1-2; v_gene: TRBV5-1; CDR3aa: CASSVTGANYGYTF
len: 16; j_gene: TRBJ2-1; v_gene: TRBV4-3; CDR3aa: CASSQDRGDSYNEQFF
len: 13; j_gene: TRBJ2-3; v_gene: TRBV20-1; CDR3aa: CSAYGLAADTQYF
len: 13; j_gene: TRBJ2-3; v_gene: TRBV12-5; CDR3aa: CASGFAIAVTQYF
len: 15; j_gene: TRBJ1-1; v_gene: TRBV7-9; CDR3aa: CASSLAQGVKTEAFF
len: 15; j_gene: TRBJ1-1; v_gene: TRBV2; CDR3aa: CASRPSRGSNTEAFF
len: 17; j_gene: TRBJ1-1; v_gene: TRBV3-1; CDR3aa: CASSQEPASRVNTEAFF
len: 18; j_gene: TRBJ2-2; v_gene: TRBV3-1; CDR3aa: CASSQDRRFAQATGELFF
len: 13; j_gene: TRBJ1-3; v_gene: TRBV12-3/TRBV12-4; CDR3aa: CASRPSGTNTIYF
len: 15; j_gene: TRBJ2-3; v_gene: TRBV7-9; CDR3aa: CASSQGQTSIDTQYF
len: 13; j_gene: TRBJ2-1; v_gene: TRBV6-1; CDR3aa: CASSQRDYNEQFF
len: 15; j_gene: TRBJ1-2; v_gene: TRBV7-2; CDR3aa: CASSQDRDYPNGYTF
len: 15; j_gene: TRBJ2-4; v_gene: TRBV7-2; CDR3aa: CASSPQDRGKYIQYF
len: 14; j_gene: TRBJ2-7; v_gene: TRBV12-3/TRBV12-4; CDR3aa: CASSPVLSSYEQYF
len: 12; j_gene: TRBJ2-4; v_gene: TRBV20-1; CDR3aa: CSAADLQNIQYF
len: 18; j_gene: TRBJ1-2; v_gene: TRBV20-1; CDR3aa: CSARAVPGSTGYYYGYTF
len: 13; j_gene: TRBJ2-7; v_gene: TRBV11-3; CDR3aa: CASSSGSTHEQYF
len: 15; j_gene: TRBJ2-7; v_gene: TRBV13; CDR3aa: CASSRASRNLYEQNF
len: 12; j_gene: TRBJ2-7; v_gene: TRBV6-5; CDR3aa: CASSFNLYEQYF
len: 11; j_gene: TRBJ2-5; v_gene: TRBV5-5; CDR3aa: CATPPQETQYF
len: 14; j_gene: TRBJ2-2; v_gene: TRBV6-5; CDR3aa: CASSRTGPAGELFF
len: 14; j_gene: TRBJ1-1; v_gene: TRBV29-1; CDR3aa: CSVDPRDRVTEAFF
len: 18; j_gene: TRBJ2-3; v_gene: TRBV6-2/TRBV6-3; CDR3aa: CASSYSTKRGGRTDTQYF
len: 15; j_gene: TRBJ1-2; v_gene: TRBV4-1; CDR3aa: CASSLDSSRYYGYTF
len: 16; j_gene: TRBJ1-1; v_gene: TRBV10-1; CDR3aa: CASSEWPGGEVTEAFF
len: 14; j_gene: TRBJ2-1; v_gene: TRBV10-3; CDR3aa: CATETSGGIGEQFF
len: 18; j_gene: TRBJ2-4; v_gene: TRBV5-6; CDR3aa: CASSLVLSTGRAKNIQYF
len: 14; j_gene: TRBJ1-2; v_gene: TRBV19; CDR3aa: CASSIDLEGYGYTF
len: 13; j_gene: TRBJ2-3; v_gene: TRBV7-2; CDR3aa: CASSLESARTQYF
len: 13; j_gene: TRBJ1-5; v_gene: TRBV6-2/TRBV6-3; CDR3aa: CASRKSSNQPQHF
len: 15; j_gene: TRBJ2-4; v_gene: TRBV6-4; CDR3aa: CASSATSGGVDIQYF
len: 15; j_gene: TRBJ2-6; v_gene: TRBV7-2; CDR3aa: CASSLAGQAANVLTF
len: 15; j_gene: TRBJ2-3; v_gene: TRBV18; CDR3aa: CASSPQAGSTDTQYF
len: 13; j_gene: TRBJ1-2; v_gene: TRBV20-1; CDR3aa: CSAQTGLIYGYTF
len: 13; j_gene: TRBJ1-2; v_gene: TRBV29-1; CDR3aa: CSVDGKTGYGYTF
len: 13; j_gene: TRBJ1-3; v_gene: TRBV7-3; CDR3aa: CASASDQGNTIYF
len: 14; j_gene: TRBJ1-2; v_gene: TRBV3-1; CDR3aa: CASSQIGENYGYTF